This T cell receptor beta chain was captured in a study of shared clonotypes between healthy human individuals. Genomic DNA of each subset was evenly split across several immunoSEQ plates. Sequencing was performed with immunoSEQ multiplex PCR; in TCRdb, only in-frame clones are kept and a portion is missing. Seen here are hundreds of thousands of clones, about 82% observed once, and the top ten hold roughly 13%. Whole-study findings and limits: Expectations were that clonotype sharing among donors would be affected by sequencing depth. Only a few donors were included, so the genetic and exposure-history diversity represented was limited.

Details on this clone: Its antigen is as yet unknown.

Genomic DNA from unsorted samples was obtained from about 82 million PBMCs (per sample). V was shortened by 8 bases and J by 6 bases, with 21 bases between the two germline ends. This CDR3 spans 15 amino acids. The sequence derives from a woman between 40 and 50 years old in good health. Some clones in this sample may be carry-over from other donors' samples. The chain links TRBV23-1 to TRBJ2-3; a possible D gene is TRBD2 (6 bases). TRBV23-1 is designated an ORF whose function remains uncertain. Sequencing used PBMCs. CDR3 coding DNA: TGCGCCAGCCGCGGGATGGCAGGGAAAGAGGATACGCAGTATTTT. Translated, it gives CASRGMAGKEDTQYF.